The text below deals with one T cell receptor (beta chain). What it recognizes is unknown. V gave up 2 bases and J gave up 8 bases, with 10 bases separating them. CDR1 and CDR2 from the germline V gene are SGHTA and FQGNSA. The length of the CDR3 is 13 residues. The sample comes from a study of CD8 T cells in ankylosing spondylitis. Libraries for TCR beta were made by quantitative 5'-RACE with molecular barcodes. TCRdb analysed the 5' RACE reads with MiXCR anew, one entry per CDR3 protein. The sample carries roughly 240,000 distinct CDR3 sequences, roughly 32% recorded once. General observations from the study: Reportedly, disease-linked clones are significantly enriched in ankylosing spondylitis patients' matched synovial fluid. The study identified a TCR beta motif of several highly homologous variants that appeared characteristic of ankylosing spondylitis blood.

This TCR was sampled from a male donor with ankylosing spondylitis or in good health (not recorded which). Material: blood, either unsorted or a sorted T cell fraction (not recorded which). The genes are TRBV7-2 and TRBJ2-1; D call uncertain. As DNA, the CDR3 is TGTGCCAGCAGCTTAAAATCTGTCCATGAGCAGTTCTTC. Its protein is CASSLKSVHEQFF.